These T cell receptor beta chains were read from a single sample in a study of human T cells and chemical hapten exposure. Each CDR3 protein is one row after TCRdb ran MiXCR on the RACE reads. The table lists around 120,000 distinct CDR3 sequences, approximately 13% of them singletons. Sequences were derived from whole blood, sampled in connection with sensitization to the hapten diphenylcyclopropenone (DPC). Receptors were obtained from a woman under 30 with alopecia areata. Some clones in this sample may be carry-over from other donors' samples. CDR3s include the opening cysteine and the closing phenylalanine or tryptophan. The D gene is left open where the match is weak. For some rows the clone size is stated as once, few or many, or as a class when expanded; others skip it.

D	size	V	J	CDR3	DNA
NA	NA	TRBV29-1	TRBJ1-1	CSVEAMGNTEAFF	TGCAGCGTTGAAGCCATGGGGAACACTGAAGCTTTCTTT
NA	NA	TRBV6-1	TRBJ1-6	CASSGAGVTPLHF	TGTGCCAGCAGTGGAGCAGGGGTTACACCCCTCCACTTT
TRBD2	few	TRBV5-4	TRBJ2-1	CASRIGLAGALSYNEQFF	TGTGCCAGCAGAATCGGACTAGCGGGGGCCTTATCCTACAATGAGCAGTTCTTC
NA	many	TRBV6-6	TRBJ1-2	CASSYSWQGEGSSGGYTF	TGTGCCAGCAGTTACTCGTGGCAGGGCGAGGGCTCTTCAGGAGGCTACACCTTC
TRBD1	NA	TRBV25-1	TRBJ2-4	CASSGDRGSGIQYF	TGTGCCAGCAGTGGTGACAGGGGCAGTGGCATTCAGTACTTC
TRBD1	NA	TRBV6-4	TRBJ1-2	CASSPAGQWGNYGYTF	TGTGCCAGCAGCCCCGCGGGACAGTGGGGAAACTATGGCTACACCTTC
NA	many	TRBV7-6	TRBJ2-7	CASSPRVDSPEQYF	TGTGCCAGCAGCCCCCGGGTGGACAGCCCTGAGCAGTACTTC
NA	few	TRBV28	TRBJ1-1	CASSFGQGSMNTEAFF	TGTGCCAGCAGTTTCGGGCAGGGGTCAATGAACACTGAAGCTTTCTTT
NA	once	TRBV3-1	TRBJ1-2	CASSPDLWGENYGYTF	TGTGCCAGCAGCCCCGACCTGTGGGGTGAAAACTATGGCTACACCTTC
NA	few	TRBV3-1	TRBJ1-5	CASSQDHGRGNQPQHF	TGTGCCAGCAGCCAAGACCATGGGCGAGGCAATCAGCCCCAGCATTTT
NA	once	TRBV7-9	TRBJ1-5	CASSSDSEPYYF	TGTGCCAGCAGCTCGGACTCAGAGCCGTACTATTTT
NA	NA	TRBV12-3/TRBV12-4	TRBJ1-1	CASSWGRENTEAFF	TGTGCCAGCAGTTGGGGCAGAGAGAACACTGAAGCTTTCTTT
NA	NA	TRBV5-6	TRBJ1-5	CASSPRVGNQPQHF	TGTGCCAGCAGTCCCAGGGTTGGCAATCAGCCCCAGCATTTT
NA	many	TRBV11-2	TRBJ2-3	CASSLARAPTDTQYF	TGTGCCAGCAGCTTAGCCCGGGCCCCCACAGATACGCAGTATTTT
NA	NA	TRBV6-5	TRBJ1-2	CASSYNSDIRHRPTSASYTF	TGTGCCAGCAGTTACAACAGCGACATCAGACATCGGCCGACATCGGCGAGCTACACCTTC
NA	NA	TRBV29-1	TRBJ1-1	CSVEVLDEAFF	TGCAGCGTTGAAGTTTTGGATGAAGCTTTCTTT
TRBD2	NA	TRBV28	TRBJ2-1	CASSKLPGLAGGWSYNEQFF	TGTGCCAGCAGTAAGCTACCGGGACTAGCGGGGGGGTGGTCCTACAATGAGCAGTTCTTC
NA	NA	TRBV7-9	TRBJ1-3	CASSRDTVSGNTIYF	TGTGCCAGCAGCCGGGACACCGTCTCTGGAAACACCATATATTTT
TRBD1	NA	TRBV11-2	TRBJ2-2	CASSLALLAGGEVRPNTGELFF	TGTGCCAGCAGCTTAGCCCTCCTCGCAGGGGGCGAAGTACGTCCTAACACCGGGGAGCTGTTTTTT
NA	few	TRBV18	TRBJ1-1	CASSPLPSLSNTEAFF	TGTGCCAGCTCACCCCTTCCGAGTCTCTCTAACACTGAAGCTTTCTTT
TRBD2	few	TRBV6-2/TRBV6-3	TRBJ2-3	CASSPGLAAWDTQYF	TGTGCCAGCAGTCCTGGACTAGCGGCCTGGGATACGCAGTATTTT
TRBD2	few	TRBV28	TRBJ2-3	CASRPAGGGTDTQYF	TGTGCCAGCAGACCCGCGGGGGGTGGCACAGATACGCAGTATTTT
TRBD1	few	TRBV3-1	TRBJ2-2	CASSPRDRGNGELFF	TGTGCCAGCAGCCCCCGGGACAGGGGGAACGGGGAGCTGTTTTTT
NA	few	TRBV5-8	TRBJ2-3	CASSRGPYTADTQYF	TGTGCCAGCAGCCGGGGACCGTACACGGCGGATACGCAGTATTTT
NA	few	TRBV25-1	TRBJ1-4	CASSEHKNEKLFF	TGTGCCAGCAGTGAACACAAGAATGAAAAACTGTTTTTT
NA	NA	TRBV20-1	TRBJ1-2	CSAPRDGDWGGYTF	TGCAGTGCCCCCCGAGACGGCGATTGGGGGGGCTACACCTTC
NA	NA	TRBV20-1	TRBJ1-4	CSARVRQSGKLFF	TGCAGTGCTAGGGTCCGCCAGAGTGGAAAACTGTTTTTT
TRBD2	few	TRBV20-1	TRBJ2-1	CSARGPTGAGRGNEQFF	TGCAGTGCTCGTGGCCCAACAGGAGCGGGACGCGGCAATGAGCAGTTCTTC
NA	NA	TRBV2	TRBJ2-7	CASSEQEVRSYEQYF	TGTGCCAGCAGTGAACAGGAGGTACGAAGCTACGAGCAGTACTTC